This TCR beta chain was sequenced for a study of OX40 agonist ivuxolimab in advanced cancers. Points from the study as a whole: Partial responders dosed at 0.1-3.0 mg/kg displayed clonal expansion ranking among the lowest.

Generated by immunoSEQ multiplex PCR, the TCRdb table keeps only in-frame clones and is missing some. The table lists under 85,000 clones, around 80% of them singletons. To note about this clone: Its antigen is not known.

Germline CDR1 is LGHNA and CDR2 is YSLEER. CDR3 size: 17 residues. V lost 3 bases, J lost 1 base, and 15 bases lay in between. The chain carries TRBV4-3 and TRBJ2-2; possible D gene TRBD2, 6 bases. Material: CD4+ or CD8+ T cells sorted from blood, obtained in a trial of the OX40 agonist ivuxolimab. The clonotype comes from an adult with an advanced solid tumor such as melanoma, head and neck, liver or kidney cancer. In nucleotides, the CDR3 is TGCGCCAGCAGCCACCATTCTCCCGGGGGGAACACCGGGGAGCTGTTTTTT. It yields the protein CASSHHSPGGNTGELFF.